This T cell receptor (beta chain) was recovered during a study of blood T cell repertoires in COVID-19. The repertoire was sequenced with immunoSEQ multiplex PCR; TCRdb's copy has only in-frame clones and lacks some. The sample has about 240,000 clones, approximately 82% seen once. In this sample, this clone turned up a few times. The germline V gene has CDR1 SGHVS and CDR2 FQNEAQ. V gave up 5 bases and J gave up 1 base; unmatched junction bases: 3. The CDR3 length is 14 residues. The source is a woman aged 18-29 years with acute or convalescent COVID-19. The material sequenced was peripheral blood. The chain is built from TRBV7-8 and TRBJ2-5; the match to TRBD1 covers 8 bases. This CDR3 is CASSPDRGQETQYF. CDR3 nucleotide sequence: TGTGCCAGCAGCCCTGACAGGGGCCAAGAGACCCAGTACTTC.